This T cell receptor beta chain was recovered during a study of HIV-infected patients and healthy controls. One entry per CDR3 protein, called by TCRdb with MiXCR from the 5' RACE reads. This sample carries 60,000 to 70,000 distinct CDR3 sequences, about 19% of them seen once, and the ten largest clones take over 1.1%. Trimming at V came to 2 bases and at J to 0 bases, leaving 4 bases not matched to a gene. From germline, CDR1 is MNHEY and CDR2 SVGAGI. The CDR3 sequence is 15 residues long. This clonotype was observed a single time. The source of this sequence is a human donor in good health. The V and J genes are TRBV6-5 and TRBJ2-7; 7 nucleotides agree with TRBD2. Material for sequencing was CD4+ T cells from blood. CDR3 protein: CASSYRGGSSYEQYF. Written as DNA, the CDR3 is TGTGCCAGCAGTTACAGGGGCGGGAGCTCCTACGAGCAGTACTTC.